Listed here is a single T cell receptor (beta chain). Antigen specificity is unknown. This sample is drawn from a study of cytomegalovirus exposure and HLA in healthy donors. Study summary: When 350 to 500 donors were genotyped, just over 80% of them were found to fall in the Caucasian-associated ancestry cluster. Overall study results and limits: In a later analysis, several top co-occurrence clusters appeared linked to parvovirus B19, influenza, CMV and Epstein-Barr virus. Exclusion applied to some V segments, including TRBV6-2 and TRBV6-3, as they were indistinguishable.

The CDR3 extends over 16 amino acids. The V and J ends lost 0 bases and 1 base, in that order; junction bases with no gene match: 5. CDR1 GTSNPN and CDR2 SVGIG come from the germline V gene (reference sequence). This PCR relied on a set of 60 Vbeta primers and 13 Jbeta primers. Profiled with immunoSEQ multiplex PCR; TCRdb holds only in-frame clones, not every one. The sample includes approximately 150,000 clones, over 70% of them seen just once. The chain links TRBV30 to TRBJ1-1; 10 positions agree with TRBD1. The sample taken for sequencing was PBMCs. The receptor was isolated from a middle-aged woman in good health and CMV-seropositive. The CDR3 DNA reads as TGTGCCTGGAGTGTATGGGACAGGGGACGGAACACTGAAGCTTTCTTT. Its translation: CAWSVWDRGRNTEAFF.